Shown below are 24 T cell receptor beta chains from a single sample sequenced in a study of T cells in Graves' hyperthyroidism and ophthalmopathy. Amplification of TCR beta CDR3 regions used RNA as the template. A first-round RT-PCR of the TCR CDR3 used the HTBI primer set. TCRdb processed the multiplex PCR reads anew with MiXCR; each CDR3 protein has one entry. The table includes more than 650,000 distinct CDR3 sequences, around 13% detected once. The sequenced sample was blood. The receptors were gathered from a woman under 30 with Graves' hyperthyroidism.

This clonotype was seen ten or more times. The rearrangement joins TRBV29-1 to TRBJ1-1; D unclear. The ends were cut back, 1 base at V and 5 bases at J, with 14 bases in the middle. CDR1 is SQVTM, CDR2 ANQGSEA, per germline. CDR3 length: 14 residues. The CDR3 nucleotides are TGCAGCGTTGAAGTGGGCGCAAGGTGGACTGAAGCTTTCTTT. This translates into CSVEVGARWTEAFF.

The J gene is TRBJ2-5, the V gene TRBV4-3; 11 positions agree with TRBD2. Germline V gives CDR1 LGHNA, CDR2 YSLEER. There are 18 residues in the CDR3. V shed 4 bases and J 0 bases; nucleotides not matched to a gene: 10. The CDR3 loop reads CASSLTGTSGWYQETQYF. The CDR3 DNA reads TGCGCCAGCAGCCTGACCGGGACTAGCGGTTGGTACCAAGAGACCCAGTACTTC.

This clonotype was seen at least ten times. The J gene is TRBJ2-2, the V gene TRBV2; no reliable D call. V lost 4 bases and J 0 bases, leaving 6 bases between the germline ends. The CDR3 covers 14 residues. CDR1 is SNHLY, CDR2 FYNNEI, per germline. The CDR3 DNA sequence: TGTGCCAGCAGTGGGGGTACGAACACCGGGGAGCTGTTTTTT. It codes for CASSGGTNTGELFF.

Ten or more counts support this clonotype. The V call is TRBV7-8, the J call TRBJ1-4; D ambiguous. This CDR3 region has 15 residues. The germline V gene encodes CDR1 SGHVS and CDR2 FQNEAQ. With 5 bases removed from V and 7 bases from J, the gap between germline ends came to 17 bases. The CDR3 sequence is CASSDELGGAEKLFF. In DNA, the CDR3 is TGTGCCAGCAGCGATGAGCTGGGCGGAGCTGAAAAACTGTTTTTT.

At least ten counts were recorded for this clonotype. The chain couples TRBV20-1 to TRBJ2-1; no definite D call. Per germline, CDR1 DFQATT and CDR2 SNEGSKA (reference sequence). This CDR3 spans 13 amino acids. Between the trimmed V and J ends, which lost 2 bases and 0 bases, there was a span of 5 bases. Here the CDR3 DNA reads TGCAGTGCTAGACTGAGCTCCTACAATGAGCAGTTCTTC. Translation gives CSARLSSYNEQFF.

This clonotype was seen many times. This sequence joins TRBV27 and TRBJ1-1; D perhaps matches TRBD1 (6 bases). This CDR3 contains 13 residues. CDR1 and CDR2 (germline): MNHEY, SMNVEV (reference sequence). Trimming pared 5 bases from V and 4 bases from J, leaving 11 bases between. This CDR3 reads CASSPHRATEAFF. The CDR3 nucleotides are TGTGCCAGCAGTCCACACAGGGCCACTGAAGCTTTCTTT.

This clonotype was seen a handful of times. The V gene is TRBV3-1, the J gene TRBJ1-3; D is undetermined. CDR1 and CDR2 from the germline V gene are LGHDT and YNNKEL (reference sequence). CDR3 length equals 14 residues. The V gene lost 0 bases and the J gene lost 6 bases, with 9 bases spanning the gap. CDR3 protein: CASSQDSVVNTIYF. CDR3 in DNA: TGTGCCAGCAGCCAAGACTCGGTAGTAAACACCATATATTTT.

This clonotype was recorded at least ten times. The genes are TRBV7-2 and TRBJ2-1, with D unclear. Germline assignment: CDR1 SGHTA and CDR2 FQGNSA. The CDR3 length is 13 residues. V gave up 6 bases and J gave up 6 bases, with 12 bases separating them. CDR3 sequence reads: CASRVGSGNEQFF. The CDR3 DNA reads TGTGCCAGCAGGGTGGGCTCCGGCAATGAGCAGTTCTTC.

The chain has TRBV19 and TRBJ1-1; D not certain. The ends were cut back, 6 bases at V and 7 bases at J, with 12 bases in the middle. Germline V CDR1 and CDR2: LNHDA, SQIVND (reference sequence). CDR3 length: 12 amino acids. The CDR3 loop is CASRAPKDEAFF. The CDR3 coding sequence is TGTGCCAGTAGAGCCCCCAAGGATGAAGCTTTCTTT.

The chain employs TRBV9 and TRBJ1-3, with 7 bases fitting TRBD1. V shed 5 bases and J 0 bases; nucleotides not matched to a gene: 8. The germline gives CDR1 SGDLS, CDR2 YYNGEE. The CDR3 length is 16 residues. The CDR3 region is CASSNRGPSSGNTIYF. CDR3 nucleotide sequence: TGTGCCAGCAGTAACAGGGGACCAAGCTCTGGAAACACCATATATTTT.

This clonotype has only a few counts. This chain joins TRBV20-1 and TRBJ1-2; D uncertain. The length of the CDR3 is 12 residues. The V end was cut by 4 bases, the J end by 3 bases, with 9 bases between. The V gene's germline CDR1 is DFQATT and CDR2 SNEGSKA (reference sequence). CDR3 residues: CSAIVPDYGYTF. CDR3 sequence (DNA): TGCAGTGCTATCGTTCCGGACTATGGCTACACCTTC.

This clonotype was seen only a few times. This sequence joins TRBV6-5 and TRBJ2-5, with 10 bases lining up with TRBD2. Trimming cost V 3 bases and J 4 bases; bases outside gene matches: 5. This CDR3 comprises 15 residues. Germline assignment: CDR1 MNHEY and CDR2 SVGAGI. CDR3 sequence: CASSYQAGGAETQYF. The CDR3 DNA follows: TGTGCCAGCAGTTATCAAGCGGGAGGGGCAGAGACCCAGTACTTC.

The CDR3 DNA follows: TGTGCCAGCAGCCTTAACCCCGGGCCCTATGGCTACACCTTC. Translation: CASSLNPGPYGYTF. The J gene is TRBJ1-2, the V gene TRBV7-9; no definite D call. V lost 5 bases to trimming and J lost 4 bases, with 14 bases between them. Germline V gene lookup returns CDR1 SEHNR and CDR2 FQNEAQ (reference sequence). This CDR3 is built from 14 residues. Using reference TRBV7-9 and TRBJ1-2 for the parts outside the CDR3, the full variable domain is DTGVSQNPRHKITKRGQNVTFRCDPISEHNRLYWYRQTLGQGPEFLTYFQNEAQLEKSRLLSDRFSAERPKGSFSTLEIQRTEQGDSAMYLCASSLNPGPYGYTFGSGTRLTVV.

This clonotype showed up many times. This chain uses TRBV14 with TRBJ2-7, with TRBD1 matching over 7 bases. The V segment lost 4 bases and the J segment 3 bases; nucleotides outside the gene matches: 3. Germline CDR1 SGHDN, CDR2 FVKESK. The CDR3 covers 13 residues. CDR3 in DNA: TGTGCCAGCAGCCGGGACAGACGCTACGAGCAGTACTTC. Translated, it gives CASSRDRRYEQYF.

The rearrangement links TRBV6-1 to TRBJ1-5; D unclear. The CDR3 runs to 16 residues. The V and J ends lost 8 bases and 1 base respectively, with 18 bases between them. The V gene's germline CDR1 is MNHNS and CDR2 SASEGT. Here the CDR3 DNA reads TGTGCCAGCCCACCCTTAGGCGATGGAAGCAATCAGCCCCAGCATTTT. It is translated as CASPPLGDGSNQPQHF.

This chain joins TRBV29-1 and TRBJ1-1; possible D gene TRBD1, 6 bases. Trimming removed 7 bases from V and 2 bases from J, with 11 bases in between. The CDR3 is 12 amino acids. Looked up from germline, CDR1 is SQVTM and CDR2 is ANQGSEA. The CDR3 nucleotides read TGCAGCGCGACAGGAGGAAACACTGAAGCTTTCTTT. Amino acid sequence: CSATGGNTEAFF.

This chain connects TRBV18 to TRBJ1-2; 9 bases fit TRBD1. Per the germline V gene, CDR1 is KGHSH and CDR2 is LQKENI. This CDR3 has 16 amino acids. The V gene end was trimmed by 2 bases and the J gene end by 4 bases; junction bases not matched to a gene: 8. CDR3 in amino acids: CASSPGTGSVSYGYTF. In DNA, the CDR3 is TGTGCCAGCTCACCAGGGACAGGGTCCGTTTCCTATGGCTACACCTTC.

In the case of this clonotype: A much larger clone lies one base from this, so it may be a read error. This chain uses TRBV11-2 with TRBJ2-5; perhaps D is TRBD1 or TRBD2 (5 bases each). V was cut by 8 bases and J by 5 bases, with 15 bases left in between. From germline, CDR1 is SGHAT and CDR2 FQNNGV. The CDR3 spans 13 residues. CDR3 sequence: CASADEGLETQYF. DNA for the CDR3: TGTGCCAGCGCGGACGAGGGGTTGGAGACCCAGTACTTC. Full variable domain (outside the CDR3, taken from reference TRBV11-2 and TRBJ2-5): EAGVAQSPRYKIIEKRQSVAFWCNPISGHATLYWYQQILGQGPKLLIQFQNNGVVDDSQLPKDRFSAERLKGVDSTLKIQPAKLEDSAVYLCASADEGLETQYFGPGTRLLVL.

This clonotype showed up many times. The chain joins TRBV6-1 to TRBJ1-5; TRBD1 agrees at 9 bases. CDR3 length: 16 residues. The germline V gene encodes CDR1 MNHNS and CDR2 SASEGT. V was pared by 4 bases and J by 4 bases, with 8 bases of the junction left unmatched. The CDR3 DNA is TGTGCCAGCAGTGTTTATCGGGACAGGGCTAATCAGCCCCAGCATTTT. Amino acids: CASSVYRDRANQPQHF.

About this clonotype: A read error is possible here, since a much larger clone lies one base away. The chain is built from TRBV13 and TRBJ2-7, with 9 bases fitting TRBD1. CDR1 is PRHDT and CDR2 is FYEKMQ in the germline V gene (reference sequence). The CDR3 covers 14 residues. For the CDR3, the DNA is TGTGCCGGCAGCGTAGGACAGGGGAGCGGCGAGCAGTACTTC. It specifies CAGSVGQGSGEQYF. The whole variable domain, remainder taken from reference TRBV13 and TRBJ2-7, is AAGVIQSPRHLIKEKRETATLKCYPIPRHDTVYWYQQGPGQDPQFLISFYEKMQSDKGSIPDRFSAQQFSDYHSELNMSSLELGDSALYFCAGSVGQGSGEQYFGPGTRLTVT.

This clonotype was seen repeatedly, ten times or more. This rearrangement joins TRBV9 to TRBJ2-7; 8 positions agree with TRBD2. The CDR3 length is 14 residues. Germline CDR1 and CDR2: SGDLS and YYNGEE. After removal of 0 bases from V and 4 bases from J, the junction contained 3 bases not matched to a gene. This chain's CDR3 is CASSVGSGNYEQYF. Here the CDR3 DNA reads TGTGCCAGCAGCGTAGGTAGCGGGAATTACGAGCAGTACTTC.

There are a few counts of this clonotype. The chain couples TRBV2 to TRBJ2-1; 9 bases agree with TRBD2. J lost 13 bases, V lost 3 bases, and 7 bases had no gene match. This CDR3 is 13 amino acids long. Germline V lookup: CDR1 SNHLY, CDR2 FYNNEI. The chain's CDR3 is CASSDGLAGYQFF. CDR3 nucleotides: TGTGCCAGCAGTGACGGGCTAGCGGGATACCAGTTCTTC.

The chain recombines TRBV6-1 with TRBJ1-5; tentatively, D is TRBD1 (6 bases). The CDR3 runs to 15 residues. Trimming took off 7 bases at V and 4 bases at J, with 17 bases between the two ends. Germline values: CDR1 MNHNS, CDR2 SASEGT. CDR3 DNA sequence: TGTGCCAGCACTCCCGCGGACAGACCGAATCAGCCCCAGCATTTT. Its translation is CASTPADRPNQPQHF.

V and J are TRBV3-1 and TRBJ2-1; 9 positions match TRBD1. The CDR3 contains 15 residues. CDR1 LGHDT and CDR2 YNNKEL come from the germline V gene (reference sequence). V gave up 4 bases and J gave up 8 bases; unmatched junction bases: 9. DNA of the CDR3: TGTGCCAGCAGCCCTGGGACAGGGTATCAGCATGAGCAGTTCTTC. It yields the protein CASSPGTGYQHEQFF.